This T cell receptor beta chain was obtained from a study of Graves' ophthalmopathy and Graves' hyperthyroidism. Study conclusions and caveats: The model's prediction of ophthalmopathy progression had around 70% sensitivity and less than 75% specificity.

This clonotype appeared a few times. The antigen remains undetermined. TCR beta CDR3 regions were amplified from RNA transcripts. Investigators did first-round RT-PCR with HTBI primers, then second-round multiplex PCR. In TCRdb, the multiplex PCR reads were re-called with MiXCR into one record per CDR3 protein. Of about 590,000 distinct CDR3 sequences listed, 39% were seen once; the top ten hold less than 4.5%. Hyperthyroidism patients were newly diagnosed, under 2 months' duration, aged 18 to 65. J gave up 5 bases and V 2 bases, and 17 bases lay outside the gene matches. The CDR3 sequence is 19 residues long.

Sequenced material: peripheral blood or thyroid tissue (not recorded which). The receptor comes from an adult man with Graves' hyperthyroidism. The chain employs TRBV12-3 or TRBV12-4 and TRBJ1-2; TRBD1 matches at 10 bases. DNA of the CDR3: TGTGCCAGCAGTTTATGGAGAGGGACAGGGGCCCCAAAGGGTTATGGCTACACCTTC. Protein: CASSLWRGTGAPKGYGYTF.